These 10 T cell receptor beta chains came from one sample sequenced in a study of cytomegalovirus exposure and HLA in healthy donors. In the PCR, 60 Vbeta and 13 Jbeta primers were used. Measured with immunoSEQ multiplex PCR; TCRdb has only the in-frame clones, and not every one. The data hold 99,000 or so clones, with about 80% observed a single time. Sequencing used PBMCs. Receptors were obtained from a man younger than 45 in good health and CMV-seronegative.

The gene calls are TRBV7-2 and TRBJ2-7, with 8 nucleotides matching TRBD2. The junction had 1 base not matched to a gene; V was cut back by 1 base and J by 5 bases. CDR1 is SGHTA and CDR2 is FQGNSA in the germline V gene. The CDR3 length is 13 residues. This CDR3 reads CASSLGAGDEQYF. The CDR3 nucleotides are TGTGCCAGCAGCTTAGGAGCGGGGGACGAGCAGTACTTC. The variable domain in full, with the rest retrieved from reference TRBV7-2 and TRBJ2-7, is GAGVSQSPSNKVTEKGKDVELRCDPISGHTALYWYRQSLGQGLEFLIYFQGNSAPDKSGLPSDRFSAERTGGSVSTLTIQRTQQEDSAVYLCASSLGAGDEQYFGPGTRLTVT.

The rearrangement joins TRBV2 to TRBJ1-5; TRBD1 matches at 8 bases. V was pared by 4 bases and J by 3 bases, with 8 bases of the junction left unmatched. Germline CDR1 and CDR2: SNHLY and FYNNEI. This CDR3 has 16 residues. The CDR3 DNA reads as TGTGCCAGCAGTGGGGCTCCGGGACAGGTCAATCAGCCCCAGCATTTT. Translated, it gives CASSGAPGQVNQPQHF.

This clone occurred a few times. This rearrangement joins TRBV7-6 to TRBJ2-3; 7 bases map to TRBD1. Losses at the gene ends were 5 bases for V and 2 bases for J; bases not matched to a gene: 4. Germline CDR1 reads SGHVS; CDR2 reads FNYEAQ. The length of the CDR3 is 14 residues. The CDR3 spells CASSKGQNTDTQYF. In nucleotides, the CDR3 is TGTGCCAGCAGCAAGGGACAGAACACAGATACGCAGTATTTT. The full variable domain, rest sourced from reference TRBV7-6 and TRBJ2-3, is GAGVSQSPRYKVTKRGQDVALRCDPISGHVSLYWYRQALGQGPEFLTYFNYEAQQDKSGLPNDRFSAERPEGSISTLTIQRTEQRDSAMYRCASSKGQNTDTQYFGPGTRLTVL.

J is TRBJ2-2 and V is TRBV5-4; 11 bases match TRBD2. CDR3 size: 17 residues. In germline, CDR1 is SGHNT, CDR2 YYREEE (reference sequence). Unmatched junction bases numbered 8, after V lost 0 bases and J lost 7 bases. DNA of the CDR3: TGTGCCAGCAGCTTGGCACTAGCGGGGGCCCACGACGGGGAGCTGTTTTTT. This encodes CASSLALAGAHDGELFF.

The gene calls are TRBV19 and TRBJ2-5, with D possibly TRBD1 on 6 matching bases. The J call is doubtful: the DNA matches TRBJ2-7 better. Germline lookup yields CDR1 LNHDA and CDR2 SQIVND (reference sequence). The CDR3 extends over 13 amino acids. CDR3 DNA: TGTGCCAGTAGTCGACAAGGGGGCTACGAGCAGTACTTC. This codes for CASSRQGGYEQYF.

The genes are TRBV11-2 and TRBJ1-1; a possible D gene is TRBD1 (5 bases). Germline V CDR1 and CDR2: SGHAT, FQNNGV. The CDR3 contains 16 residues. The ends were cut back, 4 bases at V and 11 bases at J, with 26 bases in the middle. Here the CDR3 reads CASSYPSDSHDTGAFF. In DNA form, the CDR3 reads TGTGCCAGCAGCTACCCCTCCGACAGCCACGACACTGGGGCTTTCTTT.

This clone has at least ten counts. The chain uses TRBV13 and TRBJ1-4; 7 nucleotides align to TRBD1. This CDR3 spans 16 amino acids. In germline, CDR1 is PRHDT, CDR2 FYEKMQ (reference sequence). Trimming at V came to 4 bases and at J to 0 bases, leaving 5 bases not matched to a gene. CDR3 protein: CASSYSQGATNEKLFF. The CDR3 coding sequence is TGTGCCAGCAGCTACAGCCAGGGGGCAACTAATGAAAAACTGTTTTTT.

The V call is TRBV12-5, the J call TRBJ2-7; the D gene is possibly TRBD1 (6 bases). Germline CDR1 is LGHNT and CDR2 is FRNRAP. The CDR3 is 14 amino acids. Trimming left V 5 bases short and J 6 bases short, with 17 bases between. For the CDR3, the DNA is TGTGCTAGTGGTCCCTATGGTGAACAGGGCGAGCAGTACTTC. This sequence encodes CASGPYGEQGEQYF.

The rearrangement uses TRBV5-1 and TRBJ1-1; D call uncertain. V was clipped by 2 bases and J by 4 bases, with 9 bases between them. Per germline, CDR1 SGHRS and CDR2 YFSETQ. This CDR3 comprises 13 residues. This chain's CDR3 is CASSFLSFTEAFF. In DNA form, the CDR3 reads TGCGCCAGCAGCTTCTTGAGTTTCACTGAAGCTTTCTTT.

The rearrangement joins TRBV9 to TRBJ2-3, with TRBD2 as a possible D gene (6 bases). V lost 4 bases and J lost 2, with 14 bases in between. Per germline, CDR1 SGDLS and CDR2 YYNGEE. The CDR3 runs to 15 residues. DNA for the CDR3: TGTGCCAGCAGCTCCCGGGACTTTCACACAGATACGCAGTATTTT. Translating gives CASSSRDFHTDTQYF.